This is a list of T cell receptor beta chains from one sample in a study of blood T cell repertoires in COVID-19. Clones were read by immunoSEQ multiplex PCR, and TCRdb kept only the in-frame ones, dropping some. The sample has about 140,000 clones, 80% to 85% seen once. The specimen was peripheral blood. The receptors here all came from a human donor in a cohort sampled during active COVID-19. Each CDR3 is given with its conserved first and last residue. The order of the fields is D gene, V gene, clone size, J gene, CDR3 DNA, CDR3 protein. The D gene is left open where the match is weak. Clone size is not always given. Where it is, it says once, few, many or a class for expanded clones.

>TRBD2|TRBV18|NA|TRBJ2-3
TGTGCCAGCTCACAGACTAGCGGGGGGGCCGGAGATACGCAGTATTTT
CASSQTSGGAGDTQYF
>TRBD1|TRBV29-1|NA|TRBJ1-2
TGCAGCGCCCGAACAGGGGATGGCTACACCTTC
CSARTGDGYTF
>NA|TRBV7-7|NA|TRBJ1-1
TGTGCTAGCAGCCCGAGTGGAGGAAGGGACACTGAAGCTTTCTTT
CASSPSGGRDTEAFF
>TRBD1|TRBV6-5|NA|TRBJ1-1
TGTGCCAGCAGCGGACAGGCCTATGGGAACACTGAAGCTTTCTTT
CASSGQAYGNTEAFF
>NA|TRBV5-1|NA|TRBJ1-1
TGCGCCAGCAGCTCCCAGGGGTCTGAAGCTTTCTTT
CASSSQGSEAFF
>NA|TRBV7-9|once|TRBJ1-1
TGTGCCAGCAGCTTGGGAGGAGGTCACGAGGATGAAGCTTTCTTT
CASSLGGGHEDEAFF
>NA|TRBV18|NA|TRBJ2-7
TGTGCCAGCTCACCACCAGGTGGACTCGGCCCTTCCTACGAGCAGTACTTC
CASSPPGGLGPSYEQYF
>NA|TRBV5-6|NA|TRBJ1-2
TGTGCCAGCAGCTCAGGGTTTGGCTACACCTTC
CASSSGFGYTF
>TRBD2|TRBV11-2|NA|TRBJ2-1
TGTGCCAGCAGCGCCCCCCGGGGGGGGGCCTACAATGAGCAGTTCTTC
CASSAPRGGAYNEQFF
>TRBD2|TRBV19|NA|TRBJ2-1
TGTGCCAGTAGTTTACAAGCGGGGGGGTTGGTGGCCTACAATGAGCAGTTCTTC
CASSLQAGGLVAYNEQFF
>NA|TRBV6-5|NA|TRBJ2-7
TGTGCCAGCATTCCAACTAGCAGAAACTACGAGCAGTACTTC
CASIPTSRNYEQYF
>NA|TRBV14|NA|TRBJ2-1
TGTGCCAGCAGCCGCCTGTACAGGGTCGAATTCGATGAGCAGTTCTTC
CASSRLYRVEFDEQFF
>NA|TRBV29-1|NA|TRBJ1-1
TGCAGCGTCGGACACGGCACTGAAGCTTTCTTT
CSVGHGTEAFF
>TRBD1|TRBV29-1|NA|TRBJ1-1
TGCAGCGCGCGGGACAGGGCGGACACTGAAGCTTTCTTT
CSARDRADTEAFF
>NA|TRBV9|few|TRBJ1-6
TGTGCCAGCAGCGTAAGGACGGGAAATTCACCCCTCCACTTT
CASSVRTGNSPLHF
>NA|TRBV3-1/TRBV3-2|NA|TRBJ2-3
TGTGCCAGCAGCCAAGGCGGGTTAGGCACAGATACGCAGTATTTT
CASSQGGLGTDTQYF
>NA|TRBV7-9|NA|TRBJ2-2
TGTGCCAGCAGCTTAGCACAGGGGGGGACCGGGGAGCTGTTTTTT
CASSLAQGGTGELFF
>NA|TRBV5-6|NA|TRBJ1-4
TGTGCCAGCAGCTTGAGGGGTCTCGGTGAAAAACTGTTTTTT
CASSLRGLGEKLFF
>NA|TRBV14|NA|TRBJ2-1
TGTGCCAGCAGCCAAGTACGGGGGGCTGGGTACAATGAGCAGTTCTTC
CASSQVRGAGYNEQFF
>TRBD1|TRBV5-1|NA|TRBJ2-2
TGCGCCAGCCGGACTTCGACAGGGGTGAGCGGGGAGCTGTTTTTT
CASRTSTGVSGELFF
>NA|TRBV19|NA|TRBJ1-2
TGTGCCAGCGGGAGAATAAACTATGGCTACACCTTC
CASGRINYGYTF
>NA|TRBV6-5|NA|TRBJ2-3
TGTGCCAGTGAAGGGGGGGGGCTCGGCACAGATACGCAGTATTTT
CASEGGGLGTDTQYF
>NA|TRBV5-8|once|TRBJ1-5
TGTGCCAGCAGCTTGGAGGGGGGGGCGCGGAATCAGCCCCAGCATTTT
CASSLEGGARNQPQHF
>NA|TRBV9|NA|TRBJ2-1
TGTGCCAGCAGCCCAAGAACAGGGATGAATGAGCAGTTCTTC
CASSPRTGMNEQFF
>NA|TRBV18|few|TRBJ2-7
TGTGCCAGCTCACTGGAGGAATCCTACGAGCAGTACTTC
CASSLEESYEQYF
>NA|TRBV4-1|once|TRBJ2-3
TGCGCCAGCAGCCAAGATTCCCCGGGGGGCCGCACAGATACGCAGTATTTT
CASSQDSPGGRTDTQYF
>TRBD2|TRBV6-4|NA|TRBJ2-3
TGTGCCAGCAGTGGGCCGGGACTAGCCTTCGATACGCAGTATTTT
CASSGPGLAFDTQYF
>NA|TRBV12-3/TRBV12-4|NA|TRBJ2-3
TGTGCCAGCAGTTCCGCTAGAGTTACGCAGTATTTT
CASSSARVTQYF
>NA|TRBV6-1|NA|TRBJ2-2
TGTGCCAGCAGTGAAGCCTACGGGACAAGTAACACCGGGGAGCTGTTTTTT
CASSEAYGTSNTGELFF
>TRBD1|TRBV7-9|NA|TRBJ1-4
TGTGCCAGCAGTTCAGCAGGGGGTCGTCCTGAAAAACTGTTTTTT
CASSSAGGRPEKLFF
>NA|TRBV9|NA|TRBJ2-7
TGTGCCAGCAGCGTCGGAAACACCGGGACAAGACTAAACCGGCAGTACTTC
CASSVGNTGTRLNRQYF
>NA|TRBV6-5|NA|TRBJ1-1
TGTGCCAGCAGACCAGGGGATCACACTGAAGCTTTCTTT
CASRPGDHTEAFF